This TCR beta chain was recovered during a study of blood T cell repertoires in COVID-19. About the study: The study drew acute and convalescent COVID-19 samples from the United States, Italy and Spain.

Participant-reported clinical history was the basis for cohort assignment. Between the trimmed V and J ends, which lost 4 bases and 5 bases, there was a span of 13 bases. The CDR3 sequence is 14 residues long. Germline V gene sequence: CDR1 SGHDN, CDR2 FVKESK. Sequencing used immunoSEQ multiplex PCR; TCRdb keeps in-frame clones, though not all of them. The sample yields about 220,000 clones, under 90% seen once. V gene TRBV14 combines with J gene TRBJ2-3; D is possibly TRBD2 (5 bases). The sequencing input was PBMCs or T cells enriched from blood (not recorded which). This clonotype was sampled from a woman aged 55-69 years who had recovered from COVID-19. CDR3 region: CASSPRTEGDTQYF. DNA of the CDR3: TGTGCCAGCAGCCCGCGAACCGAGGGAGATACGCAGTATTTT.